The 26 T cell receptor beta chains below all came from one sample that was sequenced in a study of memory CD4+ T cells and cytomegalovirus serostatus. Single viable CD3+CD4+CD8-CD45RO+ cells were sorted as the memory CD4+ T cells. Here immunoSEQ multiplex PCR was the method, and the copy in TCRdb shows in-frame clones only, minus some. Found here are around 88,000 clones, about 80% of them singletons; the top ten hold less than 4.5%. The specimen sequenced was memory CD4+ T cells from blood. The receptors were sampled from an adult in good health and CMV-seropositive.

This chain links TRBV28 with TRBJ1-2; unclear D gene. Germline V gene sequence: CDR1 MDHEN, CDR2 SYDVKM. V lost 5 bases and J 5 bases, leaving 6 bases between the germline ends. The CDR3 totals 11 residues. The CDR3 spells CASSNRYGYTF. CDR3 nucleotides: TGTGCCAGCAGTAACCGATATGGCTACACCTTC.

The chain links TRBV6-1 to TRBJ2-7, with D maybe TRBD2 (5 bases). V shed 6 bases and J shed 0 bases, with 9 bases lying between them. The germline V gene has CDR1 MNHNS and CDR2 SASEGT. The CDR3 consists of 13 residues. CDR3 amino acids: CASRDEGSYEQYF. CDR3 coding DNA: TGTGCCAGCAGGGACGAGGGCTCCTACGAGCAGTACTTC.

This clone was seen a few times. This chain links TRBV5-1 with TRBJ1-4; 9 positions agree with TRBD1. The length of the CDR3 is 15 residues. Germline trimming cut 0 bases from V and 5 bases from J; bases unmatched to any gene: 2. Germline V gene data show CDR1 as SGHRS and CDR2 as YFSETQ. CDR3 region: CASSLGDRENEKLFF. The CDR3 DNA reads TGCGCCAGCAGCTTGGGGGACAGGGAGAATGAAAAACTGTTTTTT.

This clone was detected only once. At one end the junction does not follow the germline gene, possibly because of a read error. The chain is built from TRBV6-6 and TRBJ2-3; TRBD2 is a possible D gene (6 bases). Germline CDR1 reads MNHNY; CDR2 reads SVGAGI (reference sequence). There are 13 residues in the CDR3. CDR3 sequence: CASRDYSTNTQYF. The CDR3 DNA sequence: TGTGCCAGCAGGGACTACAGCACAAATACGCAGTATTTT.

The chain links TRBV9 to TRBJ1-4; 9 bases match TRBD1. The CDR3 has 15 residues. After removal of 1 base from V and 8 bases from J, the junction contained 6 bases not matched to a gene. CDR1 is SGDLS, CDR2 YYNGEE, per germline. CDR3 in amino acids: CASSVSQGAGEKLFF. The CDR3 bases are TGTGCCAGCAGCGTATCACAGGGGGCGGGCGAAAAACTGTTTTTT.

The chain links TRBV5-1 to TRBJ2-1, with D perhaps matching TRBD2 (6 bases). Germline V gives CDR1 SGHRS, CDR2 YFSETQ. The ends were cut back, 4 bases at V and 5 bases at J, with 16 bases in the middle. This CDR3 spans 15 amino acids. CDR3 residues: CASSLGLGGHNEQFF. CDR3 in DNA: TGCGCCAGCAGCCTGGGTCTAGGAGGGCACAATGAGCAGTTCTTC.

The V call is TRBV5-1, the J call TRBJ2-5, with D perhaps assigned TRBD1 or TRBD2 (7 bases each). The V and J ends lost 4 bases and 5 bases respectively, with 15 bases between them. The CDR3 has 14 amino acids. In germline, CDR1 is SGHRS, CDR2 YFSETQ. The CDR3 protein is CASSLTGREETQYF. Written as DNA, the CDR3 is TGCGCCAGCAGCCTGACAGGGCGGGAGGAGACCCAGTACTTC.

The V call is TRBV6-1, the J call TRBJ2-3; the D gene is possibly TRBD2 (5 bases). Trimming pared 5 bases from V and 6 bases from J, leaving 9 bases between. CDR1 is MNHNS and CDR2 is SASEGT in the germline V gene. The CDR3 has 12 amino acids. The CDR3 sequence: CASSFRGDTQYF. In DNA form, the CDR3 reads TGTGCCAGCAGTTTCCGGGGTGATACGCAGTATTTT.

This rearrangement joins TRBV29-1 to TRBJ1-1, with 8 bases aligning to TRBD1. This CDR3 is 14 amino acids long. The V segment lost 4 bases and the J segment 6 bases; nucleotides outside the gene matches: 10. CDR1 is SQVTM, CDR2 ANQGSEA, per germline. The CDR3 reads CSVGQGQRGAEAFF. In nucleotides, the CDR3 is TGCAGCGTTGGACAGGGGCAGAGGGGGGCTGAAGCTTTCTTT.

The CDR3 DNA follows: TGTGCCAGCAGTGAGGGACTAGCGGTTCAGGACAATGAGCAGTTCTTC. Its translation is CASSEGLAVQDNEQFF. The rearrangement joins TRBV6-1 to TRBJ2-1; 11 bases fit TRBD2. Trimming at V came to 3 bases and at J to 5 bases, leaving 6 bases not matched to a gene. Germline values: CDR1 MNHNS, CDR2 SASEGT. The CDR3 extends over 16 amino acids.

DNA of the CDR3: TGTGCCAGCAGTTCGACAGGAGCCGGCCAGCCCCAGCATTTT. Residues: CASSSTGAGQPQHF. This chain connects TRBV6-5 to TRBJ1-5; tentative D call: TRBD1 (6 bases). The CDR3 loop spans 14 amino acids. Germline V gene data show CDR1 as MNHEY and CDR2 as SVGAGI. V lost 4 bases and J 7 bases, leaving 14 bases between the germline ends.

The chain uses TRBV10-3 and TRBJ2-2, with D hard to call. Germline V gene lookup returns CDR1 ENHRY and CDR2 SYGVKD. Between the trimmed V and J ends, which lost 2 bases and 1 base, there was a span of 8 bases. The CDR3 consists of 15 residues. This chain's CDR3 is CAISEGVRNTGELFF. The CDR3, as DNA: TGTGCCATCAGTGAGGGCGTCAGGAACACCGGGGAGCTGTTTTTT.

This chain's CDR3 is CASSLRTLRTDTQYF. The CDR3 region has the DNA TGTGCCAGCAGTTTAAGGACCCTACGCACAGATACGCAGTATTTT. The V call is TRBV27, the J call TRBJ2-3; D unclear. The CDR3 spans 15 residues. Trimming pared 2 bases from V and 1 base from J, leaving 10 bases between. Germline lookup yields CDR1 MNHEY and CDR2 SMNVEV (reference sequence).

The CDR3 nucleotides read TGTGCCAGCAGCTTGGAACCAGACAGTAATGAGCAGTTCTTC. Its protein is CASSLEPDSNEQFF. The rearrangement uses TRBV5-4 and TRBJ2-1, with TRBD1 as a possible D gene (5 bases). CDR1 SGHNT and CDR2 YYREEE come from the germline V gene (reference sequence). Trimming removed 0 bases at V and 7 bases at J, with 11 bases between. The CDR3 totals 14 residues.

The chain combines TRBV5-4 with TRBJ2-7, with a tentative D call TRBD1 (6 bases). V lost 0 bases, J lost 4 bases, and 14 bases lay in between. Germline CDR1 is SGHNT and CDR2 is YYREEE (reference sequence). The CDR3 totals 15 residues. CDR3 protein: CASSLAPGTTYEQYF. The CDR3 nucleotides are TGTGCCAGCAGCTTGGCTCCCGGGACAACGTACGAGCAGTACTTC. Filled out from reference TRBV5-4 and TRBJ2-7, the complete variable domain reads ETGVTQSPTHLIKTRGQQVTLRCSSQSGHNTVSWYQQALGQGPQFIFQYYREEENGRGNFPPRFSGLQFPNYSSELNVNALELDDSALYLCASSLAPGTTYEQYFGPGTRLTVT.

The chain carries TRBV5-8 and TRBJ1-1; 10 positions match TRBD1. The length of the CDR3 is 15 residues. Trimming at V came to 3 bases and at J to 4 bases, leaving 6 bases not matched to a gene. Germline CDR1 is SGHTS and CDR2 is YDEGEE. CDR3 in DNA: TGTGCCAGCAGCTCTGACAGGGGGCGATTCACTGAAGCTTTCTTT. Its translation: CASSSDRGRFTEAFF.

This clone was counted a single time. The V and J genes are TRBV2 and TRBJ1-1, with D uncertain. The germline CDR1 and CDR2 sequences are SNHLY and FYNNEI. V was pared by 5 bases and J by 1 base, with 14 bases between. The CDR3 contains 15 residues. The DNA for the CDR3 is TGTGCCAGCAGTCGCTCCCGGGCCGAGAACACTGAAGCTTTCTTT. This encodes CASSRSRAENTEAFF.

The rearrangement links TRBV5-4 to TRBJ1-1; D ambiguous. Germline values: CDR1 SGHNT, CDR2 YYREEE (reference sequence). The germline V and J ends were trimmed by 3 bases and 2 bases, with 5 bases remaining between them. The CDR3 consists of 12 residues. CDR3 residues: CASSSQNTEAFF. The CDR3 DNA reads TGTGCCAGCAGCTCTCAAAACACTGAAGCTTTCTTT.

This clone was recorded only once. This chain uses TRBV7-2 with TRBJ2-5; D is undetermined. Germline CDR1 SGHTA, CDR2 FQGNSA. This CDR3 contains 13 residues. V shed 3 bases and J shed 5 bases, with 10 bases lying between them. The DNA for the CDR3 is TGTGCCAGCAGCTTTTACACTGGGGAGACCCAGTACTTC. Amino acids: CASSFYTGETQYF.

This sequence joins TRBV7-6 and TRBJ2-1, with D perhaps being TRBD1 or TRBD2 (5 bases each). The CDR3 sequence is 17 residues long. The V gene's germline CDR1 is SGHVS and CDR2 FNYEAQ. Trimming pared 4 bases from V and 8 bases from J, leaving 24 bases between. The CDR3 reads CASSSGIGGLQGDEQFF. Here the CDR3 DNA reads TGTGCCAGCAGCTCGGGGATTGGCGGACTCCAGGGAGATGAGCAGTTCTTC.

In its sample, this clone was seen a few times. The chain uses TRBV2 and TRBJ1-1, with D hard to call. With 1 base removed from V and 0 bases from J, the gap between germline ends came to 12 bases. Germline CDR1 reads SNHLY; CDR2 reads FYNNEI. The CDR3 covers 16 residues. CDR3 nucleotides: TGTGCCAGCAGTGAAGAGCCGCCTAATATGAACACTGAAGCTTTCTTT. This translates into CASSEEPPNMNTEAFF. Using reference TRBV2 and TRBJ1-1 for the parts outside the CDR3, the full variable domain is EPEVTQTPSHQVTQMGQEVILRCVPISNHLYFYWYRQILGQKVEFLVSFYNNEISEKSEIFDDQFSVERPDGSNFTLKIRSTKLEDSAMYFCASSEEPPNMNTEAFFGQGTRLTVV.

The chain has TRBV7-2 and TRBJ1-4, with D perhaps matching TRBD1 (5 bases). The V gene lost 7 bases and the J gene lost 2 bases, with 14 bases spanning the gap. This CDR3 comprises 15 residues. CDR1 is SGHTA and CDR2 is FQGNSA in the germline V gene. DNA of the CDR3: TGTGCCAGCACTCAAACGGGGGGGACTAATGAAAAACTGTTTTTT. It specifies CASTQTGGTNEKLFF.

V is TRBV28 and J is TRBJ2-2, with D unresolved. Trimming stripped 7 bases from V and 5 bases from J, with 11 bases between. There are 13 residues in the CDR3. Germline V gene sequence: CDR1 MDHEN, CDR2 SYDVKM. The CDR3 DNA is TGTGCCAGCACCCCCCCAAAGACCGGGGAGCTGTTTTTT. It specifies CASTPPKTGELFF.

This chain uses TRBV28 with TRBJ2-3; D is uncertain. The germline V gene encodes CDR1 MDHEN and CDR2 SYDVKM. The ends were cut back, 6 bases at V and 8 bases at J, with 12 bases in the middle. The CDR3 is 12 residues long. CDR3 amino acids: CASSGPGGTQYF. CDR3 DNA: TGTGCCAGCAGCGGACCGGGCGGTACGCAGTATTTT.

The chain has TRBV2 and TRBJ1-6; D is undetermined. This CDR3 has 16 residues. Germline-derived CDR1 and CDR2 are SNHLY and FYNNEI. V was shortened by 0 bases and J by 6 bases, with 12 bases between the two germline ends. The CDR3 bases are TGTGCCAGCAGTGAAGCGCTTCCGGCCCTTAATTCACCCCTCCACTTT. This gives the protein CASSEALPALNSPLHF. The entire variable domain, with the rest obtained from reference TRBV2 and TRBJ1-6, is as follows: EPEVTQTPSHQVTQMGQEVILRCVPISNHLYFYWYRQILGQKVEFLVSFYNNEISEKSEIFDDQFSVERPDGSNFTLKIRSTKLEDSAMYFCASSEALPALNSPLHFGNGTRLTVT.

J is TRBJ1-2 and V is TRBV28; D may be TRBD1 (5 bases). Trimming shortened V by 6 bases and J by 7 bases, and 15 bases separated the two germline ends. The CDR3 loop spans 13 amino acids. Germline CDR1 MDHEN, CDR2 SYDVKM. The CDR3 DNA reads TGTGCCAGCAGATTGGGGGGATCGGCTGGCTACACCTTC. It specifies CASRLGGSAGYTF.